Following are 6 T cell receptor beta chains from one sample sequenced in a study of regulatory T cells in long-lasting Graves disease. Construction of the TCR beta libraries employed iRepertoire HTBI primers in conjunction with Arm-PCR of CDR3 regions. Via MiXCR, TCRdb re-called the multiplex PCR reads, giving one row per CDR3 protein. This sample has about 320,000 distinct CDR3 sequences, with 18% found just once. Documented time point: newly diagnosed GD, antithyroid drugs for less than 3 months. RNA isolated from PBMCs was used to make the TCR library. Sequenced material: peripheral blood mononuclear cells (PBMCs), taken at new diagnosis, from a patient treated with antithyroid drugs. The source is a female donor with Graves disease.

This clonotype was observed at least ten times. The chain couples TRBV11-3 to TRBJ2-5, with D uncertain. CDR1 is SGHNT, CDR2 YENEEA, per germline. The CDR3 sequence is 14 residues long. Deletions cut 0 bases from V and 3 bases from J, with 8 bases between. This CDR3 reads CASSLDVAEETQYF. CDR3 in DNA: TGTGCCAGCAGCTTAGATGTTGCGGAAGAGACCCAGTACTTC.

In this sample, this clonotype turned up many times. The V call is TRBV20-1, the J call TRBJ2-5; no reliable D call. Germline CDR1 DFQATT, CDR2 SNEGSKA (reference sequence). V was shortened by 1 base and J by 3 bases, with 12 bases between the two germline ends. This CDR3 is 14 amino acids long. CDR3 nucleotide sequence: TGCAGTGCTAGAGCCACCTGGGCAGAAGAGACCCAGTACTTC. As protein: CSARATWAEETQYF.

The gene calls are TRBV2 and TRBJ2-5, with D perhaps TRBD1 or TRBD2 (5 bases each). Trimming left V 7 bases short and J 5 bases short, with 17 bases between. The CDR3 is 14 residues long. CDR1 SNHLY and CDR2 FYNNEI come from the germline V gene. CDR3 protein: CASKSGAFDETQYF. CDR3 in DNA: TGTGCCAGCAAGTCCGGGGCCTTCGACGAGACCCAGTACTTC.

This clonotype was observed at least ten times. This chain uses TRBV5-6 with TRBJ2-3, with D perhaps matching TRBD1 or TRBD2 (6 bases each). Per the germline V gene, CDR1 is SGHDT and CDR2 is YYEEEE. The CDR3 runs to 17 residues. The V end lost 2 bases, the J end lost 4 bases, and 20 bases lay between the germline ends. The CDR3, as DNA: TGTGCCAGCAGCTTTCGGCTGAGGGGGGAGTCGGCAGATACGCAGTATTTT. Its translation: CASSFRLRGESADTQYF. Complete variable domain (other parts from reference TRBV5-6 and TRBJ2-3): DAGVTQSPTHLIKTRGQQVTLRCSPKSGHDTVSWYQQALGQGPQFIFQYYEEEERQRGNFPDRFSGHQFPNYSSELNVNALLLGDSALYLCASSFRLRGESADTQYFGPGTRLTVL.

This clonotype was observed a handful of times. The CDR3 DNA is TGTGCCAGCAGCTTTCCCCGCCAAGGGATCCAAGAGACCCAGTACTTC. This translates into CASSFPRQGIQETQYF. The chain joins TRBV5-4 to TRBJ2-5; D remains ambiguous. This CDR3 contains 16 residues. Germline CDR1 reads SGHNT; CDR2 reads YYREEE (reference sequence). With 2 bases removed from V and 1 base from J, the gap between germline ends came to 15 bases.

A note on this clonotype: A read error may explain this, as a much larger clone is one base away. Because the CDR3 is missing its conserved closing phenylalanine or tryptophan, this is likely a read error. The chain is built from TRBV28 and TRBJ2-7; weak D call: TRBD2 (5 bases). The germline CDR1 and CDR2 sequences are MDHEN and SYDVKM. The CDR3 length is 14 residues. Trimming stripped 6 bases from V and 9 bases from J, with 21 bases between. Here the CDR3 reads CASSPNRDIPLQYL. CDR3 nucleotides: TGTGCCAGCAGCCCAAACCGGGATATACCATTGCAGTACCTC.